This T cell receptor (beta chain) was recorded in a study of blood T cell repertoires in COVID-19. Across the whole study: T cells, B-cell-depleted T cells, or PBMCs supplied cDNA or gDNA.

The study recruited people aged roughly 18 to 95 years across some 23 US areas. Each participant's cohort was designated according to participant-reported clinical history. Two negative PCRs, clearance, or symptom resolution had been documented for recovered Cohort 3 donors. Only in-frame clones appear in the TCRdb table, and some are missing; sequencing was by immunoSEQ multiplex PCR. The data contain 240,000 or so clones, 86% of them singletons. Trimming cost V 3 bases and J 0 bases; bases outside gene matches: 8. Germline loops: CDR1 MGHRA, CDR2 YSYEKL. CDR3 size: 18 residues. Material: PBMCs or T cells enriched from blood (not recorded which). The chain has TRBV4-1 and TRBJ1-4; the match to TRBD1 covers 9 bases. This TCR derives from a woman aged 50 to 60 who had recovered from COVID-19. Here the CDR3 DNA reads TGCGCCAGCAGCCAGTGGGACAGGGCCTTAACAACTAATGAAAAACTGTTTTTT. This sequence encodes CASSQWDRALTTNEKLFF.